These T cell receptor beta chains were read from a single sample in a study of blood T cells in healthy people across ages. TCRdb re-analysed the 5' RACE reads in MiXCR, keeping a single row per CDR3 protein. The data show 850,000 to 1,100,000 distinct CDR3 sequences, roughly two fifths seen once. Sample: blood. These receptors came from a man younger than 35 in good health. CDR3s include the opening cysteine and the closing phenylalanine or tryptophan. Fields, in order: D gene, V gene, J gene, clone size, CDR3 DNA, CDR3 protein. D genes are given only for firm matches. Expanded clones are given a class, and other clones once, few, many or no size at all.

D gene: TRBD1
V gene: TRBV2
J gene: TRBJ1-5
clone size: few
CDR3 DNA: TGTGCCAGCAGTGACCCGGGACAGGGCAATCAGCCCCAGCATTTT
CDR3 protein: CASSDPGQGNQPQHF

D gene: TRBD1
V gene: TRBV20-1
J gene: TRBJ2-3
clone size: few
CDR3 DNA: TGCAGTGCTAGAGATCCGGACAGGGGGATGGAAGATACGCAGTATTTT
CDR3 protein: CSARDPDRGMEDTQYF

D gene: TRBD2
V gene: TRBV3-1
J gene: TRBJ2-7
clone size: NA
CDR3 DNA: TGTGCCAGCAGCCAAGACTTCTCGGGGGGTGAGCAGTACTTC
CDR3 protein: CASSQDFSGGEQYF

D gene: NA
V gene: TRBV11-2
J gene: TRBJ2-6
clone size: NA
CDR3 DNA: TGTGCCAGCGGGGATGGACGGGATAACTCTGGGGCCAACGTCCTGACTTTC
CDR3 protein: CASGDGRDNSGANVLTF

D gene: TRBD2
V gene: TRBV11-3
J gene: TRBJ2-3
clone size: NA
CDR3 DNA: TGTGCCAGCAGCATTAGCGGGGGGGCCACAGATACGCAGTATTTT
CDR3 protein: CASSISGGATDTQYF

D gene: NA
V gene: TRBV3-1
J gene: TRBJ2-3
clone size: NA
CDR3 DNA: TGTGCCAGCAGCCAAAAGCGCGATACGCAGTATTTT
CDR3 protein: CASSQKRDTQYF

D gene: TRBD1
V gene: TRBV5-1
J gene: TRBJ1-1
clone size: NA
CDR3 DNA: TGCGCCAGCCTCGAAGGACAGGGAAAAGGGGACACTGAAGCTTTCTTT
CDR3 protein: CASLEGQGKGDTEAFF

D gene: NA
V gene: TRBV10-3
J gene: TRBJ2-2
clone size: NA
CDR3 DNA: TGTGCCATCAGCGATACAGGGTCCGGGGAGCTGTTTTTT
CDR3 protein: CAISDTGSGELFF

D gene: NA
V gene: TRBV10-3
J gene: TRBJ2-6
clone size: few
CDR3 DNA: TGTGCCATCAGTGAGGGGGCAGGCTTAAGCTCTGGGGCCAACGTCCTGACTTTC
CDR3 protein: CAISEGAGLSSGANVLTF

D gene: TRBD2
V gene: TRBV6-5
J gene: TRBJ2-5
clone size: NA
CDR3 DNA: TGTGCCAGCAGTTGGACTAGCGGGGAGACCCAGTACTTC
CDR3 protein: CASSWTSGETQYF

D gene: NA
V gene: TRBV9
J gene: TRBJ1-4
clone size: few
CDR3 DNA: TGTGCCAGCAGCGTAGGGGGTCCGCTTAATGAAAAACTGTTTTTT
CDR3 protein: CASSVGGPLNEKLFF

D gene: NA
V gene: TRBV6-2/TRBV6-3
J gene: TRBJ2-1
clone size: NA
CDR3 DNA: TGTGCCAGCAGTTATGATACCTCCTACAATGAGCAGTTCTTC
CDR3 protein: CASSYDTSYNEQFF

D gene: NA
V gene: TRBV3-1
J gene: TRBJ2-4
clone size: NA
CDR3 DNA: TGTGCCAGCAGCCAAGGCTCCATAAACATTCAGTACTTC
CDR3 protein: CASSQGSINIQYF

D gene: NA
V gene: TRBV7-9
J gene: TRBJ1-1
clone size: NA
CDR3 DNA: TGTGCCAGCAGCAACTCCCTATTAGTAGCTTTCTTT
CDR3 protein: CASSNSLLVAFF

D gene: TRBD2
V gene: TRBV11-2
J gene: TRBJ2-5
clone size: NA
CDR3 DNA: TGTGCCAGCAGCCAAGAACTCATAGCGGGGGAGACCCAGTACTTC
CDR3 protein: CASSQELIAGETQYF

D gene: NA
V gene: TRBV11-2
J gene: TRBJ2-3
clone size: NA
CDR3 DNA: TGTGCCAGCAGCTTAGGTTGGCGGATCACGGATACGCAGTATTTT
CDR3 protein: CASSLGWRITDTQYF

D gene: TRBD1
V gene: TRBV20-1
J gene: TRBJ2-3
clone size: few
CDR3 DNA: TGCAGTCCACAATCCCGGGACAGGGACCGCACAGATACGCAGTATTTT
CDR3 protein: CSPQSRDRDRTDTQYF

D gene: NA
V gene: TRBV5-1
J gene: TRBJ2-6
clone size: NA
CDR3 DNA: TGCGCCAGCAGCTTACTACCCGACTCTGGGGCCAACGTCCTGACTTTC
CDR3 protein: CASSLLPDSGANVLTF

D gene: TRBD2
V gene: TRBV5-6
J gene: TRBJ2-2
clone size: NA
CDR3 DNA: TGTGCCAGCAGCCTACCTATGAGCGGGGGGAACACCGGGGAGCTGTTTTTT
CDR3 protein: CASSLPMSGGNTGELFF

D gene: NA
V gene: TRBV10-2
J gene: TRBJ1-5
clone size: once
CDR3 DNA: TGCGCCAGCAGTGAGTCGACCAGGTCGGAGCCCCAGCATTTT
CDR3 protein: CASSESTRSEPQHF

D gene: NA
V gene: TRBV20-1
J gene: TRBJ1-5
clone size: NA
CDR3 DNA: TGCAGTGCTAGAGATCGGACGACTAATCAGCCCCAGCATTTT
CDR3 protein: CSARDRTTNQPQHF

D gene: NA
V gene: TRBV12-5
J gene: TRBJ2-4
clone size: NA
CDR3 DNA: TGTGCTAGTGGTTTGTCCCGGGAGATTCAGTACTTC
CDR3 protein: CASGLSREIQYF

D gene: NA
V gene: TRBV14
J gene: TRBJ2-1
clone size: many
CDR3 DNA: TGTGCCAGCAGCCGTTCGACAGGAAATGAGCAGTTCTTC
CDR3 protein: CASSRSTGNEQFF

D gene: NA
V gene: TRBV7-2
J gene: TRBJ2-4
clone size: NA
CDR3 DNA: TGTGCCAGCAGCTTCCTCGGGGCCAAAAACATTCAGTACTTC
CDR3 protein: CASSFLGAKNIQYF

D gene: TRBD2
V gene: TRBV9
J gene: TRBJ2-2
clone size: NA
CDR3 DNA: TGTGCCAGCAGCCCTGCAGGCGGGGGAGCCACCGGGGAGCTGTTTTTT
CDR3 protein: CASSPAGGGATGELFF

D gene: TRBD1
V gene: TRBV27
J gene: TRBJ2-1
clone size: few
CDR3 DNA: TGTGCCAGCAGTTTATATTCGCAGGGGGCAGAGCCGTTCTTC
CDR3 protein: CASSLYSQGAEPFF

D gene: NA
V gene: TRBV7-2
J gene: TRBJ1-1
clone size: NA
CDR3 DNA: TGTGCCAGCAGCGAAGGGACACAAAGTGAAGCTTTCTTT
CDR3 protein: CASSEGTQSEAFF

D gene: NA
V gene: TRBV14
J gene: TRBJ1-4
clone size: few
CDR3 DNA: TGTGCCAGCAGCCCGGCCGGGACCAAGGAGAGCGAAAAACTGTTTTTT
CDR3 protein: CASSPAGTKESEKLFF

D gene: TRBD2
V gene: TRBV28
J gene: TRBJ2-1
clone size: NA
CDR3 DNA: TGTGCCAGCAGTTCCTCCGATGGTAGCGGGGGGGAATACAATGAGCAGTTCTTC
CDR3 protein: CASSSSDGSGGEYNEQFF

D gene: TRBD1
V gene: TRBV4-3
J gene: TRBJ1-2
clone size: few
CDR3 DNA: TGCGCCAGCAACCCCGGGACAGGGAATTATGGCTACACCTTC
CDR3 protein: CASNPGTGNYGYTF

D gene: NA
V gene: TRBV20-1
J gene: TRBJ1-2
clone size: few
CDR3 DNA: TGCAGTGCTAGAGATTTAGACAACTATGGCTACACCTTC
CDR3 protein: CSARDLDNYGYTF